This section outlines one T cell receptor beta chain sequence together with its context. The data were taken from a study of CD8+ T cells in alopecia areata. The germline CDR1 and CDR2 sequences are KGHSH and LQKENI. The CDR3 runs to 13 residues. V dropped 6 bases and J dropped 7 bases, with 13 bases sitting between them. It was cDNA, reverse transcribed from extracted RNA, that served as the sequencing template. Method: immunoSEQ multiplex PCR; TCRdb's copy keeps in-frame clones and lacks some. In the table there are 150,000 to 200,000 clones, 59% of which are singletons. The specimen comprised CD4+ T cells sorted from blood, sampled at week 0. The rearrangement uses TRBV18 and TRBJ1-5; D perhaps matches TRBD1 (5 bases). This TCR was recovered from a human donor with alopecia areata. Here the CDR3 DNA reads TGTGCCAGCTCGGGGCAGGGCACCCAGCCCCAGCATTTT. Encoded protein: CASSGQGTQPQHF.